This paragraph covers one T cell receptor (beta chain) sequence. The study extracted blood RNA from unsorted whole blood and also extracted germline DNA. This record belongs to a study of tumor-infiltrating lymphocytes in primary liver carcinoma. A primer matching the constant region was used to make TCR beta cDNA from approximately 0.45 ug of total RNA. Generation of the TCR beta libraries relied on three nested multiplex PCR rounds using slightly modified ARM-PCR. Investigators reported that the first two PCR rounds, at roughly 10 cycles each, used TRBV1-TRBV30 forward primers with a C-beta reverse primer. TCRdb ran MiXCR on the multiplex PCR reads and lists one entry per CDR3 protein. The profile shows 300,000 to 350,000 distinct CDR3 sequences, 45% to 70% of them singletons. From germline, CDR1 is SEHNR and CDR2 FQNEAQ (reference sequence). The V gene lost 5 bases and the J gene lost 2 bases, with 20 bases spanning the gap. This CDR3 spans 17 amino acids.

The chain combines TRBV7-9 with TRBJ2-3; D possibly corresponds to TRBD1 (8 bases). The sequencing input was peripheral blood. This TCR came from a woman aged 30 to 39 with primary liver carcinoma and hepatitis B virus infection. For the CDR3, the DNA is TGTGCCAGCAGCCGATCCGACAGGGGAGGGTTCACAGATACGCAGTATTTT. Its translation is CASSRSDRGGFTDTQYF.